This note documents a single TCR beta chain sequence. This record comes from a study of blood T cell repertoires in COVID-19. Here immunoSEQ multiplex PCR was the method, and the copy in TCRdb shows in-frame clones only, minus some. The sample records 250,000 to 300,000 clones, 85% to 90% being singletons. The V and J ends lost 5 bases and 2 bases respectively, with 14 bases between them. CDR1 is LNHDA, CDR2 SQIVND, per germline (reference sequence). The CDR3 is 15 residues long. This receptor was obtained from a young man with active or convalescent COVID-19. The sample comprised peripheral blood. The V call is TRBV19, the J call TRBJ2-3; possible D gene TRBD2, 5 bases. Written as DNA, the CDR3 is TGTGCCAGTAGTGCAACCGGGAACCCCACAGATACGCAGTATTTT. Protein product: CASSATGNPTDTQYF.